This T cell receptor (beta chain) was recorded in a study of cytomegalovirus exposure and HLA in healthy donors. Study-wide points: For most TCR beta V segments, an earlier analysis put the productive rate at about 87% or about 30% of the time.

PCR employed 60 Vbeta and 13 Jbeta primers. Generated by immunoSEQ multiplex PCR, the TCRdb table keeps only in-frame clones and is missing some. Of roughly 160,000 clones listed, 85% are singletons. Everyone who donated was a healthy bone marrow donor. The germline gives CDR1 SGHRS, CDR2 YFSETQ. The CDR3 is made up of 14 amino acids. Trimming took 4 bases from V and 3 from J, leaving 11 bases between them. On this clone: Its antigen is still unknown.

The receptor's source is a boy younger than 10 in good health and CMV-seronegative. Sample: PBMCs. The J gene is TRBJ1-3, the V gene TRBV5-1; tentatively, D is TRBD1 (5 bases). CDR3 amino acids: CASSMDTFGNTIYF. As DNA, the CDR3 is TGCGCCAGCAGCATGGACACGTTTGGAAACACCATATATTTT.